A selection of T cell receptor beta chains follows, all from one sample in a study of blood T cell repertoires in COVID-19. Data came from immunoSEQ multiplex PCR; TCRdb stores just in-frame clones and leaves some out. There are around 310,000 clones in the sample; around 89% occur only once, and under 15% lies in the top ten. Sequencing was done on a sample of peripheral blood. Source of these receptors: an older woman with acute or convalescent COVID-19. Each CDR3 is given with its conserved first and last residue. A D gene is named only where the DNA matches it firmly.

cdr3_nt	cdr3_aa	d_call	v_call	j_call
TGTGCCAGCAGTTTATCGAGCACAGTAGGCTACACCTTC	CASSLSSTVGYTF	-	TRBV27	TRBJ1-2
TGTGCCAGCAGCGGTAGGGGCTCCTACGAGCAGTACTTC	CASSGRGSYEQYF	-	TRBV2	TRBJ2-7
TGTGCCAGCAGCTTGGGCAGCAACACCGGGGAGCTGTTTTTT	CASSLGSNTGELFF	-	TRBV7-9	TRBJ2-2
TGTGCCACCAGCCGCCATCGGGGTGAGCAGTTCTTC	CATSRHRGEQFF	-	TRBV15	TRBJ2-1
TGTGCCAGTAGTATCGGACCGGGACAACAAGCCTACGAGCAGTACTTC	CASSIGPGQQAYEQYF	-	TRBV19	TRBJ2-7
TGCGCCAGCAGCTTGGAAGGGGTCAACACCGGGGAGCTGTTTTTT	CASSLEGVNTGELFF	-	TRBV5-1	TRBJ2-2
TGTGCCAGCAGCCCCCGGGGGGCTGGGGAGACCCAGTACTTC	CASSPRGAGETQYF	-	TRBV25-1	TRBJ2-5
TGTGCCAGCAGAGTCGATAACAGGGGCCGCAATCAGCCCCAGCATTTT	CASRVDNRGRNQPQHF	TRBD1	TRBV6-4	TRBJ1-5
TGTGCCAGCAGCGTGAGGCCGACCACCGGGGAGCTGTTTTTT	CASSVRPTTGELFF	-	TRBV9	TRBJ2-2
TGTGCCAGCAGTTTATCGGTCGACAGGGAGAACACTGAAGCTTTCTTT	CASSLSVDRENTEAFF	TRBD1	TRBV28	TRBJ1-1
TGTGCCAGCAGCGTAGGCAGCTATGGCTACACCTTC	CASSVGSYGYTF	-	TRBV9	TRBJ1-2
TGTGCCAGCAGTTACTCACCTCAGGGGGCGGGTTCACCCCTCCACTTT	CASSYSPQGAGSPLHF	TRBD1	TRBV6-5	TRBJ1-6
TGTGCCGGGAGGGGTGACACTGAAGCTTTCTTT	CAGRGDTEAFF	-	TRBV2	TRBJ1-1
TGTGCCAGCAGCTTGGCCTGGACAGGGTCCGGCTATGGCTACACCTTC	CASSLAWTGSGYGYTF	TRBD1	TRBV5-6	TRBJ1-2
TGTGCCAGCAGTCTACGACAGGGTTTATATGGCTACACCTTC	CASSLRQGLYGYTF	TRBD1	TRBV2	TRBJ1-2
TGCGCCAGCATCCCGTCCCCCGGGGAGGATACGCAGTATTTT	CASIPSPGEDTQYF	-	TRBV5-1	TRBJ2-3
TGTGCCAGCAGAGCAGGGGGATCGGAAAAACTGTTTTTT	CASRAGGSEKLFF	TRBD1	TRBV3-1/TRBV3-2	TRBJ1-4
TGCGCCAGCAGCAGGGACAGCTCTCTTAATGAAAAACTGTTTTTT	CASSRDSSLNEKLFF	TRBD1	TRBV5-1	TRBJ1-4
TGTGCCAGCTCACCTCCGGGACAGGGGGCCTCCCGGGAGCTGTTTTTT	CASSPPGQGASRELFF	TRBD1	TRBV18	TRBJ2-2
TGTGCCAGCAGCGGACCCTGGACTAGCGGGAGTAGGGATGAGCAGTTCTTC	CASSGPWTSGSRDEQFF	TRBD2	TRBV2	TRBJ2-1
TGTGCCTGGACCCTCGCGGGTGGAAACACCATATATTTT	CAWTLAGGNTIYF	-	TRBV30	TRBJ1-3
TGTGCCAGCAGTTCTACCTTCGGGAACACCGGGGAGCTGTTTTTT	CASSSTFGNTGELFF	-	TRBV28	TRBJ2-2
TGTGCCAGCACTTGGGACAGGGAGGGCTACACCTTC	CASTWDREGYTF	TRBD1	TRBV2	TRBJ1-2
TGTGCCAGCTCACCAATCGCGGGAGGCCAAGAGACCCAGTACTTC	CASSPIAGGQETQYF	TRBD2	TRBV18	TRBJ2-5
TGTGCCAGCAGCTTATACAGCCTAGAGACCCAGTACTTC	CASSLYSLETQYF	-	TRBV11-2	TRBJ2-5
TGTGCCAGCAGTTACCCCGGGTGGCAGATTAACTATGGCTACACCTTC	CASSYPGWQINYGYTF	-	TRBV6-2/TRBV6-3	TRBJ1-2
TGTGCCAGCAGACGGGACTTGAGCACAGATACGCAGTATTTT	CASRRDLSTDTQYF	-	TRBV6-5	TRBJ2-3